This T cell receptor beta chain was retrieved from a study of relationships among human T cell subsets. General study findings and limits: No significant subset differences appeared in V, D, J use, CDR3 length or N-additions. Bead sorting may have left some CD4+CD8+ double-positive cells.

About this clonotype: Antigen unknown.

This CDR3 is 12 amino acids long. Trimming shortened V by 8 bases and J by 4 bases, and 9 bases separated the two germline ends. In germline, CDR1 is MDHEN, CDR2 SYDVKM. From mRNA, alpha and beta CDR3 regions were amplified using semiquantitative ARM-PCR. ARM-PCR used tagged nested gene-specific primers, then communal superprimers for exponential amplification. Exonuclease cleared nested primers, then first-round products were reamplified. TCRdb reprocessed the multiplex PCR reads with MiXCR, giving one entry per CDR3 protein. The table lists roughly 5,400 distinct CDR3 sequences, around two thirds of them singletons, with around three fifths in the top ten. Anti-CD4 multisort beads removed cells negatively, then anti-CD8 beads positively selected CD8+ T cells.

This chain links TRBV28 with TRBJ1-3; D gene uncertain. The receptor was derived from a man between 40 and 49 years old in good health. Sequencing used CD8+ T cells sorted from blood. The CDR3 coding sequence is TGTGCCAGCGGCAATTACGGAAACACCATATATTTT. This encodes CASGNYGNTIYF.